This T cell receptor (beta chain) is from a study of OX40 agonist ivuxolimab in advanced cancers. Sequencing used immunoSEQ multiplex PCR; TCRdb keeps in-frame clones, though not all of them. The sample comprises under 85,000 clones, about 93% of which are singletons, and 9.5% to 12% rests with the top ten. Broader study findings: Not determined was the antigen specificity of the expanded peripheral T cells. Circulating CD4+ and CD8+ T cells showed clonal expansion by week 6 at 0.1 to 3.0 mg/kg.

Concerning this clone itself: Its antigen is currently unknown.

V shed 2 bases and J 0 bases; nucleotides not matched to a gene: 3. In germline, CDR1 is SGHRS, CDR2 YFSETQ. The CDR3 length is 16 residues. This TCR was sampled from an adult with an advanced solid tumor such as melanoma, head and neck, liver or kidney cancer. The specimen comprised CD4+ or CD8+ T cells sorted from blood, sampled in a trial of the OX40 agonist ivuxolimab. V is TRBV5-1 and J is TRBJ2-1, with 9 bases identical to TRBD2. CDR3 amino acids: CASSLTSGYSYNEQFF. The DNA of the CDR3 is TGCGCCAGCAGCTTAACTAGCGGGTACTCCTACAATGAGCAGTTCTTC.